One sample yielded the 25 T cell receptor beta chains listed below, sequenced in a study of Ad26.COV2.S vaccination and SARS-CoV-2 variants. The protocol was immunoSEQ multiplex PCR, while the TCRdb copy is restricted to in-frame clones and leaves out a portion. The sample yields approximately 350,000 clones, more than 75% seen once. The treatment here: some 20 received Ad26.COV2.S at low or high dose, single or two shots; about 5 received placebo; per-sample allocation not given. The investigators took samples on day 63 after the first vaccine or placebo injection. The sample here was peripheral blood, taken in a trial of Ad26.COV2.S vaccine versus placebo. The receptors come from a person between 18 and 59 years old who received the Ad26.COV2.S COVID-19 vaccine or a placebo.

The V call is TRBV6-2 or TRBV6-3, the J call TRBJ2-3; 9 positions agree with TRBD2. The V and J ends lost 3 bases and 6 bases, in that order; junction bases with no gene match: 10. This CDR3 contains 16 residues. The germline CDR1 and CDR2 sequences are MNHEY and SVGEGT. The DNA for the CDR3 is TGTGCCAGCAGTTATTTGATTAGCGGGGGCCCCGATACGCAGTATTTT. Its translation: CASSYLISGGPDTQYF.

The V call is TRBV5-4, the J call TRBJ1-5, with no clear D. Germline V gene data show CDR1 as SGHNT and CDR2 as YYREEE (reference sequence). This CDR3 spans 14 amino acids. Trimming took 0 bases from V and 2 from J, leaving 6 bases between them. CDR3 nucleotides: TGTGCCAGCAGCTTGGGACCGGGCAATCAGCCCCAGCATTTT. Protein: CASSLGPGNQPQHF. The whole variable domain, remainder taken from reference TRBV5-4 and TRBJ1-5, is ETGVTQSPTHLIKTRGQQVTLRCSSQSGHNTVSWYQQALGQGPQFIFQYYREEENGRGNFPPRFSGLQFPNYSSELNVNALELDDSALYLCASSLGPGNQPQHFGDGTRLSIL.

V is TRBV9 and J is TRBJ1-3; possible D gene TRBD1, 5 bases. V lost 2 bases to trimming and J lost 8 bases, with 17 bases between them. CDR1 is SGDLS, CDR2 YYNGEE, per germline. The CDR3 spans 15 residues. The CDR3 DNA is TGTGCCAGCAGCGTGGGGCAGGCCAGGCGTGACACCATATATTTT. Its translation: CASSVGQARRDTIYF.

The rearrangement uses TRBV7-9 and TRBJ1-6, with 10 bases lining up with TRBD1. Germline trimming cut 1 base from V and 5 bases from J; bases unmatched to any gene: 8. Germline V CDR1 and CDR2: SEHNR, FQNEAQ (reference sequence). CDR3 size: 18 residues. CDR3 sequence reads: CASSLGGQGRRNNSPLHF. The DNA for the CDR3 is TGTGCCAGCAGCTTAGGGGGACAGGGGCGGAGAAATAATTCACCCCTCCACTTT. Combining the CDR3 with reference TRBV7-9 and TRBJ1-6 gives the whole variable domain DTGVSQNPRHKITKRGQNVTFRCDPISEHNRLYWYRQTLGQGPEFLTYFQNEAQLEKSRLLSDRFSAERPKGSFSTLEIQRTEQGDSAMYLCASSLGGQGRRNNSPLHFGNGTRLTVT.

The J gene is TRBJ2-5, the V gene TRBV9; unclear D gene. The CDR3 totals 12 residues. CDR1 is SGDLS, CDR2 YYNGEE, per germline. Trimming left V 1 base short and J 5 bases short, with 6 bases between. The DNA for the CDR3 is TGTGCCAGCAGCGTAAATGGGGAGACCCAGTACTTC. Its protein is CASSVNGETQYF.

The chain is built from TRBV6-4 and TRBJ1-5, with no clear D. V lost 7 bases and J lost 4, with 17 bases in between. This CDR3 has 15 residues. The V gene's germline CDR1 is MRHNA and CDR2 SNTAGT. The CDR3 protein is CASTSSRRRNQPQHF. CDR3 nucleotide sequence: TGTGCCAGCACCTCCTCGAGACGGAGGAATCAGCCCCAGCATTTT.

The rearrangement joins TRBV5-1 to TRBJ1-4; perhaps TRBD1 as D (6 bases). Germline assignment: CDR1 SGHRS and CDR2 YFSETQ. V was clipped by 0 bases and J by 4 bases, with 16 bases between them. The CDR3 runs 17 residues. The CDR3: CASSLARSGQLNEKLFF. CDR3 nucleotide sequence: TGCGCCAGCAGCTTGGCACGGTCGGGACAACTTAATGAAAAACTGTTTTTT.

The chain employs TRBV7-9 and TRBJ1-2; 8 bases line up with TRBD1. V dropped 1 base and J dropped 5; count of bases not matched to a gene: 6. The CDR3 length is 15 residues. Germline loops: CDR1 SEHNR, CDR2 FQNEAQ (reference sequence). CDR3 sequence (DNA): TGTGCCAGCAGCTTAGTTCTCAGGGGGCGATATGGCTACACCTTC. Its protein is CASSLVLRGRYGYTF.

The rearrangement links TRBV6-2 or TRBV6-3 to TRBJ2-7; D remains unclear. Germline V CDR1 and CDR2: MNHEY, SVGEGT. The CDR3 extends over 11 amino acids. The V and J ends lost 4 bases and 3 bases respectively, with 4 bases between them. The CDR3 loop reads CASSFDYEQYF. CDR3 in DNA: TGTGCCAGCAGTTTCGACTACGAGCAGTACTTC.

The V and J genes are TRBV30 and TRBJ2-7; D gene unclear. Per germline, CDR1 GTSNPN and CDR2 SVGIG (reference sequence). The CDR3 length is 13 residues. Trimming removed 1 base at V and 0 bases at J, with 7 bases between. CDR3 DNA: TGTGCCTGGAGTGCCCCTTACTCCTACGAGCAGTACTTC. It specifies CAWSAPYSYEQYF.

J is TRBJ1-1 and V is TRBV6-5; TRBD1 matches 10 bases. Germline CDR1 is MNHEY and CDR2 is SVGAGI. Germline trimming cut 8 bases from V and 6 bases from J; bases unmatched to any gene: 6. The CDR3 spans 13 residues. The CDR3 DNA reads as TGTGCCAGCCCCCGGGACAGGGGCTCTGAAGCTTTCTTT. Protein: CASPRDRGSEAFF.

The chain is built from TRBV7-3 and TRBJ2-2; 7 nucleotides align to TRBD1. In germline, CDR1 is SGHTA, CDR2 FQGTGA. V lost 6 bases and J lost 8; bases outside the gene matches: 12. This CDR3 is built from 15 residues. CDR3 DNA: TGTGCCAGCAGACAGGGGCGCTGGCCCGCTGGGGAGCTGTTTTTT. This encodes CASRQGRWPAGELFF.

The CDR3 region has the DNA TGTGCCAGCAGCTCGACCGGGGGACCACATGGCTACACCTTC. Encoded protein: CASSSTGGPHGYTF. This chain joins TRBV7-9 and TRBJ1-2; D possibly corresponds to TRBD1 (5 bases). V lost 4 bases to trimming and J lost 6 bases, with 15 bases between them. Per germline, CDR1 SEHNR and CDR2 FQNEAQ (reference sequence). The CDR3 contains 14 residues.

The chain joins TRBV3-1 (or the pseudogene TRBV3-2) to TRBJ1-6; D perhaps matches TRBD1 (6 bases). V lost 2 bases, J lost 6 bases, and 11 bases lay in between. Germline assignment: CDR1 LGHDT and CDR2 YNNKEL (reference sequence). The length of the CDR3 is 15 residues. CDR3 protein: CASSQNGGPNSPLHF. CDR3 bases: TGTGCCAGCAGCCAAAATGGGGGGCCTAATTCACCCCTCCACTTT.

This rearrangement joins TRBV5-1 to TRBJ1-4; the match to TRBD1 covers 7 bases. Germline V CDR1 and CDR2: SGHRS, YFSETQ. This CDR3 comprises 14 residues. Germline trimming cut 5 bases from V and 0 bases from J; bases unmatched to any gene: 1. CDR3 nucleotide sequence: TGCGCCAGCAGGACAGGGCCAACTAATGAAAAACTGTTTTTT. The encoded protein is CASRTGPTNEKLFF.

The J gene is TRBJ2-7, the V gene TRBV5-1, with TRBD1 as a possible D gene (5 bases). Germline assignment: CDR1 SGHRS and CDR2 YFSETQ. The CDR3 covers 13 residues. The V gene lost 4 bases and the J gene lost 4 bases, with 12 bases spanning the gap. The CDR3 sequence is CASSPNSGYEQYF. Here the CDR3 DNA reads TGCGCCAGCAGCCCGAACTCAGGGTACGAGCAGTACTTC.

The chain has TRBV3-1 (or the pseudogene TRBV3-2) and TRBJ1-6, with no clear D. V gave up 5 bases and J gave up 5 bases, with 10 bases separating them. Per germline, CDR1 LGHDT and CDR2 YNNKEL (reference sequence). This CDR3 spans 14 amino acids. The CDR3 DNA reads as TGTGCCAGCAGCAAAAAGGCCAATAATTCACCCCTCCACTTT. Translating it yields CASSKKANNSPLHF.

Concerning this clone: The identical CDR3 is also encoded by other nucleotide sequences in the sample. Here the CDR3 DNA reads TGTGCCAGCAGTTACTCGGGGGGCAATGAAAAACTGTTTTTT. Protein product: CASSYSGGNEKLFF. The V and J genes are TRBV6-5 and TRBJ1-4, with D tentatively TRBD1 (6 bases). Trimming removed 0 bases at V and 5 bases at J, with 7 bases between. The CDR3 loop spans 14 amino acids. Germline CDR1 and CDR2: MNHEY and SVGAGI.

This clone was counted between two and nine times. The chain couples TRBV6-4 to TRBJ2-6; 10 bases line up with TRBD1. The CDR3 is made up of 16 amino acids. V dropped 2 bases and J dropped 4; count of bases not matched to a gene: 2. Germline CDR1 is MRHNA and CDR2 is SNTAGT. This chain's CDR3 is CASSDGTGEGANVLTF. As DNA, the CDR3 is TGTGCCAGCAGTGACGGGACAGGGGAAGGGGCCAACGTCCTGACTTTC.

This chain links TRBV6-5 with TRBJ2-2; either TRBD1 or TRBD2 may supply D (5 bases each). The CDR3 is 13 residues long. Per germline, CDR1 MNHEY and CDR2 SVGAGI. Between the trimmed V and J ends, which lost 2 bases and 6 bases, there was a span of 7 bases. The CDR3, as DNA: TGTGCCAGCAGTTACGAGGGGCCCGGGGAGCTGTTTTTT. Translating gives CASSYEGPGELFF.

This chain connects TRBV2 to TRBJ1-1; D might be TRBD1 (6 bases). Trimming pared 2 bases from V and 2 bases from J, leaving 15 bases between. The V gene's germline CDR1 is SNHLY and CDR2 FYNNEI. The CDR3 loop spans 16 amino acids. The CDR3 reads CASSEKLGTPNTEAFF. The CDR3 DNA is TGTGCCAGCAGTGAAAAGTTGGGGACACCTAACACTGAAGCTTTCTTT.

The chain links TRBV27 to TRBJ2-7; no reliable D call. Trimming left V 0 bases short and J 0 bases short, with 9 bases between. The CDR3 spans 15 residues. The germline V gene encodes CDR1 MNHEY and CDR2 SMNVEV (reference sequence). This CDR3 reads CASSLSLQSSYEQYF. The DNA for the CDR3 is TGTGCCAGCAGTTTATCCCTACAGAGCTCCTACGAGCAGTACTTC.

The chain recombines TRBV6-6 with TRBJ1-4; D is unclear. The CDR3 has 13 amino acids. The V gene lost 0 bases and the J gene lost 7 bases, with 6 bases spanning the gap. The V gene's germline CDR1 is MNHNY and CDR2 SVGAGI (reference sequence). CDR3 nucleotides: TGTGCCAGCAGTTACTCGAAGGGTGAAAAACTGTTTTTT. Translating it yields CASSYSKGEKLFF.

This clone has only one observation. The chain couples TRBV7-9 to TRBJ2-5; 8 positions match TRBD2. The junction had 15 bases not matched to a gene; V was cut back by 6 bases and J by 12 bases. Germline V lookup: CDR1 SEHNR, CDR2 FQNEAQ (reference sequence). This CDR3 has 14 amino acids. This CDR3 is CASSPEGSGALEYF. The CDR3 nucleotides read TGTGCCAGCAGTCCGGAGGGTAGCGGGGCCCTGGAGTACTTC.

V gene TRBV4-2 combines with J gene TRBJ1-2; D might be TRBD1 (6 bases). The CDR3 has 17 residues. Germline V gene sequence: CDR1 LGHNA, CDR2 YNFKEQ. Deletions cut 1 base from V and 6 bases from J, with 21 bases between. The CDR3 protein is CASSQGPPGAREDGYTF. CDR3 nucleotides: TGTGCCAGCAGCCAAGGCCCCCCGGGGGCACGGGAGGATGGCTACACCTTC.